This T cell receptor beta chain comes out of a study of tumor-infiltrating lymphocytes in primary liver carcinoma. Germline CDR1 SQVTM, CDR2 ANQGSEA. The length of the CDR3 is 11 residues. V dropped 6 bases and J dropped 4 bases, with 8 bases sitting between them. TCR beta cDNA was made from 400 to 500 ng total RNA with a constant-region primer. What produced the TCR beta libraries was three nested multiplex PCR rounds using slightly modified ARM-PCR. Researchers ran the first two PCR rounds for roughly 10 cycles each with TRBV1-TRBV30 forward primers and a C-beta reverse primer. TCRdb reanalysed the multiplex PCR reads using MiXCR and keeps one entry per CDR3 protein. The table records around 330,000 distinct CDR3 sequences, more than 55% of them present only once. This clonotype has at least ten counts. They got blood RNA out of unsorted whole blood and also pulled out germline DNA.

The receptor comes from a woman aged 30 to 39 with primary liver carcinoma and hepatitis B virus infection. The sample taken for sequencing was peripheral blood. The V call is TRBV29-1, the J call TRBJ2-3, with D hard to call. CDR3 loop: CSVAQADTQYF. The CDR3 DNA reads as TGCAGCGTCGCCCAAGCAGATACGCAGTATTTT.